The 24 T cell receptor beta chains below were found in one sample sequenced in a study of blood T cell repertoires in COVID-19. The table came from immunoSEQ multiplex PCR; TCRdb's copy has only in-frame clones and leaves some out. The sample consists of about 280,000 clones, 70% to 90% of them appearing once. The specimen sequenced was peripheral blood. All receptors come from a woman in her 70s with COVID-19, enrolled during active disease.

The V and J genes are TRBV4-1 and TRBJ2-5; no clear D gene. This CDR3 is built from 15 residues. V lost 0 bases, J lost 4 bases, and 12 bases lay in between. Germline assignment: CDR1 MGHRA and CDR2 YSYEKL. CDR3 DNA sequence: TGCGCCAGCAGCCAAGACGGTCTAAGCCGAGAGACCCAGTACTTC. It yields the protein CASSQDGLSRETQYF.

A single count supports this clone. The genes are TRBV5-8 and TRBJ1-1, with D unclear. The CDR3 length is 13 residues. The V and J ends lost 1 base and 1 base respectively, with 5 bases between them. Germline V gene data show CDR1 as SGHTS and CDR2 as YDEGEE. The CDR3 nucleotides read TGTGCCAGCAGCTTGCAGGAGAACACTGAAGCTTTCTTT. Protein sequence: CASSLQENTEAFF.

CDR3 sequence reads: CASRSGTYEQYF. The DNA for the CDR3 is TGTGCCAGCAGGTCAGGGACCTACGAGCAGTACTTC. V and J are TRBV27 and TRBJ2-7; TRBD1 might be the D (5 bases). Per germline, CDR1 MNHEY and CDR2 SMNVEV (reference sequence). This CDR3 has 12 residues. V was pared by 6 bases and J by 2 bases, with 8 bases between.

This sequence joins TRBV27 and TRBJ1-2, with a tentative D call TRBD1 (5 bases). There are 12 residues in the CDR3. Germline values: CDR1 MNHEY, CDR2 SMNVEV (reference sequence). Trimming took 6 bases from V and 0 from J, leaving 5 bases between them. This CDR3 is CASRGANYGYTF. CDR3 DNA sequence: TGTGCCAGCAGAGGGGCTAACTATGGCTACACCTTC.

This clone occurred once. This chain connects TRBV28 to TRBJ1-2, with D unresolved. The CDR3 length is 13 residues. Germline V gives CDR1 MDHEN, CDR2 SYDVKM. Trimming took 8 bases from V and 5 from J, leaving 15 bases between them. The CDR3 nucleotides are TGTGCCAGCCGTAGATCGGGGTGGTATGGCTACACCTTC. This sequence encodes CASRRSGWYGYTF.

This rearrangement joins TRBV6-5 to TRBJ1-1; D might be TRBD1 (6 bases). CDR1 is MNHEY, CDR2 SVGAGI, per germline. This CDR3 contains 12 residues. V was cut by 5 bases and J by 9 bases, with 13 bases left in between. CDR3 sequence reads: CASSPGQKKAFF. CDR3 sequence (DNA): TGTGCCAGCAGTCCCGGACAGAAAAAAGCTTTCTTT.

V and J are TRBV6-5 and TRBJ2-7, with a tentative D call TRBD1 (6 bases). V lost 8 bases to trimming and J lost 1 base, with 18 bases between them. The CDR3 consists of 15 residues. The V gene's germline CDR1 is MNHEY and CDR2 SVGAGI. The chain's CDR3 is CASSGGPDSSYEQYF. The CDR3 DNA follows: TGTGCCAGCTCCGGTGGGCCGGACAGTTCCTACGAGCAGTACTTC.

The rearrangement uses TRBV5-1 and TRBJ1-3; D uncertain. Looked up from germline, CDR1 is SGHRS and CDR2 is YFSETQ. Between the trimmed V and J ends, which lost 2 bases and 0 bases, there was a span of 12 bases. This CDR3 is 16 amino acids long. The CDR3 spells CASSFDGGDSGNTIYF. The CDR3 DNA is TGCGCCAGCAGCTTCGACGGTGGAGACTCTGGAAACACCATATATTTT.

The chain employs TRBV19 and TRBJ1-2, with D possibly TRBD1 on 6 matching bases. This CDR3 has 13 residues. Trimming removed 6 bases from V and 1 base from J, with 9 bases in between. CDR1 and CDR2 from the germline V gene are LNHDA and SQIVND (reference sequence). CDR3: CASSPDSNYGYTF. DNA for the CDR3: TGTGCCAGTAGCCCGGACAGTAACTATGGCTACACCTTC.

This clone has more than one count but fewer than ten. The chain has TRBV29-1 and TRBJ1-2; 7 bases line up with TRBD1. The germline V gene has CDR1 SQVTM and CDR2 ANQGSEA. This CDR3 has 14 residues. With 6 bases clipped from V and 2 bases from J, the junction kept 9 bases outside the gene matches. Here the CDR3 reads CSVTTSTGNYGYTF. In nucleotides, the CDR3 is TGCAGCGTAACTACTTCGACAGGGAACTATGGCTACACCTTC.

The CDR3 DNA sequence: TGTGCCAGCAGCTTATTGCTGGGGGCCACTGAAGCTTTCTTT. It codes for CASSLLLGATEAFF. This sequence joins TRBV7-8 and TRBJ1-1; TRBD1 is a possible D gene (6 bases). With 2 bases removed from V and 4 bases from J, the gap between germline ends came to 11 bases. Germline lookup yields CDR1 SGHVS and CDR2 FQNEAQ. The CDR3 runs 14 residues. The full variable domain, with the rest looked up from reference TRBV7-8 and TRBJ1-1, is GAGVSQSPRYKVAKRGQDVALRCDPISGHVSLFWYQQALGQGPEFLTYFQNEAQLDKSGLPSDRFFAERPEGSVSTLKIQRTQQEDSAVYLCASSLLLGATEAFFGQGTRLTVV.

The chain employs TRBV5-1 and TRBJ2-5; TRBD2 matches at 14 bases. The trim removed 5 bases at V and 5 bases at J, leaving 11 bases unmatched. The germline V gene encodes CDR1 SGHRS and CDR2 YFSETQ. There are 17 residues in the CDR3. The CDR3 reads CASSRTSTSGGEETQYF. DNA for the CDR3: TGCGCCAGCAGTAGGACTTCGACTAGCGGGGGGGAGGAGACCCAGTACTTC.

This chain joins TRBV5-4 and TRBJ1-6; 8 bases map to TRBD1. CDR1 is SGHNT and CDR2 is YYREEE in the germline V gene (reference sequence). J gave up 6 bases and V 6 bases, and 8 bases lay outside the gene matches. The CDR3 covers 15 residues. The DNA for the CDR3 is TGTGCCAGCAACTTCCTTGACAGGGGTAATTCACCCCTCCACTTT. Translated: CASNFLDRGNSPLHF.

V usage is TRBV5-1 and J usage is TRBJ1-6; D unclear. The V gene's germline CDR1 is SGHRS and CDR2 YFSETQ. The CDR3 is made up of 17 amino acids. V lost 0 bases and J lost 7, with 17 bases in between. This CDR3 is CASSLAGVSGGNSPLHF. The CDR3 bases are TGCGCCAGCAGCTTGGCCGGGGTAAGTGGAGGGAATTCACCCCTCCACTTT.

The V gene is TRBV4-1, the J gene TRBJ2-3, with TRBD2 identical over 9 bases. The CDR3 runs to 15 residues. Germline V lookup: CDR1 MGHRA, CDR2 YSYEKL. The J segment lost 5 bases and the V segment lost 0 bases, leaving 3 bases of the junction unmatched. CDR3 DNA sequence: TGCGCCAGCAGCCAAGAAGAGACTAGCGGAGATACGCAGTATTTT. This gives the protein CASSQEETSGDTQYF.

The chain has TRBV11-2 and TRBJ2-1; TRBD2 is a possible D gene (6 bases). V shed 5 bases and J shed 3 bases, with 14 bases lying between them. The CDR3 consists of 15 residues. CDR1 and CDR2 (germline): SGHAT, FQNNGV. The CDR3 is CASSDGLTDYNEQFF. CDR3 nucleotide sequence: TGTGCCAGCAGCGATGGACTAACGGACTACAATGAGCAGTTCTTC.

J is TRBJ2-3 and V is TRBV4-1, with 8 bases lining up with TRBD2. The germline V gene has CDR1 MGHRA and CDR2 YSYEKL. CDR3 length: 17 amino acids. V shed 4 bases and J 5 bases; nucleotides not matched to a gene: 14. The DNA for the CDR3 is TGCGCCAGCAGCCCCGCAGCCCGGGGGGGCGGAGGAGATACGCAGTATTTT. Protein sequence: CASSPAARGGGGDTQYF.

This clone was counted between two and nine times. This sequence joins TRBV18 and TRBJ2-1; perhaps TRBD2 as D (6 bases). The germline CDR1 and CDR2 sequences are KGHSH and LQKENI. The CDR3 has 16 residues. Deletions cut 4 bases from V and 3 bases from J, with 16 bases between. The CDR3 here is CASSLGLPKNYNEQFF. The CDR3 DNA is TGTGCCAGCTCACTCGGACTACCCAAAAACTACAATGAGCAGTTCTTC. Full variable domain (outside the CDR3, taken from reference TRBV18 and TRBJ2-1): NAGVMQNPRHLVRRRGQEARLRCSPMKGHSHVYWYRQLPEEGLKFMVYLQKENIIDESGMPKERFSAEFPKEGPSILRIQQVVRGDSAAYFCASSLGLPKNYNEQFFGPGTRLTVL.

This clone was recorded once. This chain uses TRBV9 with TRBJ2-2; D possibly corresponds to TRBD1 (6 bases). Germline CDR1 reads SGDLS; CDR2 reads YYNGEE. Trimming stripped 0 bases from V and 3 bases from J, with 9 bases between. CDR3 length: 15 amino acids. CDR3 nucleotide sequence: TGTGCCAGCAGCGTAGCAGGGGAGTACACCGGGGAGCTGTTTTTT. It encodes CASSVAGEYTGELFF.

The chain recombines TRBV30 with TRBJ2-7, with 7 bases fitting TRBD1. V lost 3 bases, J lost 1 base, and 15 bases stayed unmatched. Germline V gives CDR1 GTSNPN, CDR2 SVGIG (reference sequence). The CDR3 totals 17 residues. The CDR3 here is CAWRLKQGLKPSYEQYF. The CDR3 DNA is TGTGCCTGGAGACTAAAACAGGGGCTTAAACCATCCTACGAGCAGTACTTC.

The chain is built from TRBV30 and TRBJ2-1; D unresolved. This CDR3 spans 12 amino acids. CDR1 and CDR2 from the germline V gene are GTSNPN and SVGIG (reference sequence). The germline V and J ends were trimmed by 0 bases and 9 bases, with 9 bases remaining between them. CDR3 sequence: CAWSVGGIEQFF. The CDR3 DNA sequence: TGTGCCTGGAGTGTAGGCGGCATTGAGCAGTTCTTC. Filled out from reference TRBV30 and TRBJ2-1, the complete variable domain reads SQTIHQWPATLVQPVGSPLSLECTVEGTSNPNLYWYRQAAGRGLQLLFYSVGIGQISSEVPQNLSASRPQDRQFILSSKKLLLSDSGFYLCAWSVGGIEQFFGPGTRLTVL.

In this sample, this clone turned up once. The V call is TRBV2, the J call TRBJ2-7; D is ambiguous. This CDR3 is 15 amino acids long. V lost 6 bases to trimming and J lost 0 bases, with 15 bases between them. Germline V gene sequence: CDR1 SNHLY, CDR2 FYNNEI. The CDR3 loop reads CASSLTPLSSYEQYF. The CDR3 coding sequence is TGTGCCAGCAGCCTGACACCCCTCTCCTCCTACGAGCAGTACTTC.

This chain connects TRBV4-2 to TRBJ1-2; TRBD1 aligns across 9 bases. CDR1 and CDR2 from the germline V gene are LGHNA and YNFKEQ. CDR3 length equals 13 residues. V was pared by 1 base and J by 6 bases, with 0 bases of the junction left unmatched. The CDR3 DNA follows: TGTGCCAGCAGCCAAGGGACAGGGGATGGCTACACCTTC. It is translated as CASSQGTGDGYTF.

This rearrangement joins TRBV5-6 to TRBJ1-4, with a possible D match to TRBD1 (5 bases). The CDR3 totals 13 residues. Trimming took 5 bases from V and 8 from J, leaving 13 bases between them. CDR1 SGHDT and CDR2 YYEEEE come from the germline V gene. The chain's CDR3 is CASRRGLTEKLFF. CDR3 DNA sequence: TGTGCCAGCAGGAGGGGACTCACCGAAAAACTGTTTTTT.